This TCR beta chain was sequenced for a study of blood T cell repertoires in COVID-19. Study-wide context: The origin of the acute and convalescent COVID-19 samples was the United States, Italy and Spain. Sources were T cells, B-cell-depleted T cells, or PBMCs; the material itself was cDNA or gDNA.

In the authors' workflow: For nucleated cells, counts were estimated from reference gene primer amplification. Assay: immunoSEQ multiplex PCR; the TCRdb copy retains only in-frame clones and omits some. The V and J calls and clone size were taken over from that table, and D and trimming were inferred from the DNA. The table has tens of thousands of clones, less than 85% seen once; the top ten hold more than 15%. The CDR3 length is 14 residues. Germline CDR1 LGHDT, CDR2 YNNKEL (reference sequence). V gave up 1 base and J gave up 0 bases; unmatched junction bases: 0. The sequencing input was peripheral blood. The chain is built from TRBV3-1 (or the pseudogene TRBV3-2) and TRBJ2-7; 7 bases are shared with TRBD2. This sequence was found in a man older than 75 with active COVID-19. This CDR3 is CASSQGTSSYEQYF. CDR3 DNA: TGTGCCAGCAGCCAAGGGACTAGCTCCTACGAGCAGTACTTC.